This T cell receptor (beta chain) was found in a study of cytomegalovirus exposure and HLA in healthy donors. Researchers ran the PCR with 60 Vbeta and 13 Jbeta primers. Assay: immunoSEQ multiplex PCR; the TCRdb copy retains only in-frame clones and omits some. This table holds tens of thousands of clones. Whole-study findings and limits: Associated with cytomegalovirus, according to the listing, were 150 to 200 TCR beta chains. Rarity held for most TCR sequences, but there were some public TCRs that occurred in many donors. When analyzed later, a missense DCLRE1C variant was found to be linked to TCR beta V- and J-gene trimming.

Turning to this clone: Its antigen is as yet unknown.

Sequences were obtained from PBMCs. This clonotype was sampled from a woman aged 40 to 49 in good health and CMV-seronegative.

Written as DNA, the CDR3 is TGTGCCAGCATAGATATTTCTTTCGGCTACACCTTC. This translates into CASIDISFGYTF. The chain is built from TRBV6-6 and TRBJ1-2; no firm D call. CDR1 and CDR2 from the germline V gene are MNHNY and SVGAGI (reference sequence). V was clipped by 7 bases and J by 8 bases, with 14 bases between them. This CDR3 has 12 residues.